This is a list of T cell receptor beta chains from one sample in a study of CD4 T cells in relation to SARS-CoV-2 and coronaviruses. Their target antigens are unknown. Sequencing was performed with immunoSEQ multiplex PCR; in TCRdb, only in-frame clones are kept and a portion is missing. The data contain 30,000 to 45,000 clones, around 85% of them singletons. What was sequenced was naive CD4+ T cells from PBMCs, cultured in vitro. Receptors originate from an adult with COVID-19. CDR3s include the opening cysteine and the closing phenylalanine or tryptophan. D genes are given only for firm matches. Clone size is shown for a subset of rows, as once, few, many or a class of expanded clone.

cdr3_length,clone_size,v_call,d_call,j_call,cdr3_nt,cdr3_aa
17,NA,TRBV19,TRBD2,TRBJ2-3,TGTGCCAGTAGTCCAAGAGGGGGACTAGCTAACACAGATACGCAGTATTTT,CASSPRGGLANTDTQYF
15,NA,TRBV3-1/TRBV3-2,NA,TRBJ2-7,TGTGCCAGCAGCCAAGGGGGGCTGGGGGAGAACGAGCAGTACTTC,CASSQGGLGENEQYF
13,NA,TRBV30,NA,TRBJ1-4,TGTGCCTGGAGTGACACGTTAGGGGAAAAACTGTTTTTT,CAWSDTLGEKLFF
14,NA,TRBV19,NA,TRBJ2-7,TGTGCCAGTAGTCCTCGACCCGGACCCTACGAGCAGTACTTC,CASSPRPGPYEQYF
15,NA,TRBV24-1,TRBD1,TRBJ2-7,TGTGCCACCAGTGATCCTACAGGGGCGGCCTACGAGCAGTACTTC,CATSDPTGAAYEQYF
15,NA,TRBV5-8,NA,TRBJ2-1,TGTGCCAGCAGCTTTCGAGGGACCGACTACAATGAGCAGTTCTTC,CASSFRGTDYNEQFF
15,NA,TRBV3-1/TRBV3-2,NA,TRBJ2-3,TGTGCCAGCAGCCAAAGTCTAACAGTTACAGATACGCAGTATTTT,CASSQSLTVTDTQYF
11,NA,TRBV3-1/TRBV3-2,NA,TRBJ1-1,TGTGCCAGCAGCCGGGGGGCAGAAGCTTTCTTT,CASSRGAEAFF
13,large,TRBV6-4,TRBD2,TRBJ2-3,TGTGCCAGCAGTGAGCGGGAGACAGATACGCAGTATTTT,CASSERETDTQYF
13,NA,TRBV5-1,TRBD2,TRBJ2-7,TGCGCCAGCAGTTCTAGCGGAAACTACGAGCAGTACTTC,CASSSSGNYEQYF
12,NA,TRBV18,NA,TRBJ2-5,TGTGCCAGCTCACAGGGCCCCGAGACCCAGTACTTC,CASSQGPETQYF
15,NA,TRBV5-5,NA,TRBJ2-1,TGTGCCAGCAGCTTAGGGGACGGCCGCGGCAATGAGCAGTTCTTC,CASSLGDGRGNEQFF
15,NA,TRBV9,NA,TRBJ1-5,TGTGCCAGCAGCGCAGAGGCGGAGGTTGGCGAGCCCCAGCATTTT,CASSAEAEVGEPQHF
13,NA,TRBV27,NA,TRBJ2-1,TGTGCCAGCAGTTTACTGGCGGTCGGAGAGCAGTTCTTC,CASSLLAVGEQFF
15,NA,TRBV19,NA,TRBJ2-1,TGTGCCAGTAGTTTAACCGGGACAAGGAACAATGAGCAGTTCTTC,CASSLTGTRNNEQFF
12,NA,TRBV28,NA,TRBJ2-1,TGTGCCACCCAAAGTTCCTACAATGAGCAGTTCTTC,CATQSSYNEQFF
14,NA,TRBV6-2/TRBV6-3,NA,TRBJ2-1,TGTGCCAGCAGTTACTCCGGCCCTTGGAATGAGCAGTTCTTC,CASSYSGPWNEQFF
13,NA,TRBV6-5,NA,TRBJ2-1,TGTGCCATCCATAGGACGGGTAGCAGGGAGCAGTTCTTC,CAIHRTGSREQFF
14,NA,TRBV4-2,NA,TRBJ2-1,TGTGCCAGCAGCCAAGTAACAGCAGCCGATGAGCAGTTCTTC,CASSQVTAADEQFF
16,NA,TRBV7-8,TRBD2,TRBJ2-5,TGTGCCAGCAGACTAGCGAGGGGTGGGGGTATAGAGACCCAGTACTTC,CASRLARGGGIETQYF
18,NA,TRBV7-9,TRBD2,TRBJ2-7,TGTGCCAGCAGCTTAGGGGAAGGACTAGAAGGTGGAAACTACGAGCAGTACTTC,CASSLGEGLEGGNYEQYF
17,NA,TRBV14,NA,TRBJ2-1,TGTGCCAGCAGCCATTGGGGGGGGCAGGGGGTCCACAATGAGCAGTTCTTC,CASSHWGGQGVHNEQFF
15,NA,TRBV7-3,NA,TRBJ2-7,TGTGCCAGCAGCAAGGGAGGTCCAGAGAGCTACGAGCAGTACTTC,CASSKGGPESYEQYF
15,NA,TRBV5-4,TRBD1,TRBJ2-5,TGTGCCAGCAGCTTGGGACAGGGGGTTTCAGAGACCCAGTACTTC,CASSLGQGVSETQYF
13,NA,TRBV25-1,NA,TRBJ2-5,TGTGCCAGCAGTGAATATTTTGCCGAGACCCAGTACTTC,CASSEYFAETQYF
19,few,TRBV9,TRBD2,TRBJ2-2,TGTGCCAGCAGCGTGAGCGGGAGGGCCGGGGGTATGAACACCGGGGAGCTGTTTTTT,CASSVSGRAGGMNTGELFF
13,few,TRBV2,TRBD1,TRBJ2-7,TGTGCCAGCAGCCTCGGACAGGGCAACGAGCAGTACTTC,CASSLGQGNEQYF
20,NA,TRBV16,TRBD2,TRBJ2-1,TGTGCCAGCAGCTGGCTACCCCAAGCTAAGGGGCTAGCGGGAGGGAATGAGCAGTTCTTC,CASSWLPQAKGLAGGNEQFF
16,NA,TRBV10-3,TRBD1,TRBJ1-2,TGTGCCATCAGTGGCCAGGACAGGTCACCAAACTATGGCTACACCTTC,CAISGQDRSPNYGYTF
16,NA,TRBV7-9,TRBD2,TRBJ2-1,TGTGCCAGCAGCGTAGGGGGACTAGCGAGATACAATGAGCAGTTCTTC,CASSVGGLARYNEQFF
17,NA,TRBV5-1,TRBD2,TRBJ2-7,TGCGCCAGCAGCTTGGCCCCGGGACTAGCGGGAGCGAAGGACCAGTACTTC,CASSLAPGLAGAKDQYF
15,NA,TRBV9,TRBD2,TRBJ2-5,TGTGCCAGCAGCGTAGGCGGGAGGGCCGGGGAGACCCAGTACTTC,CASSVGGRAGETQYF
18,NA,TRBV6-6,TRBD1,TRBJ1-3,TGTGCCAGCAGACGACTGGACAGGGGGCACCAGACTGGAAACACCATATATTTT,CASRRLDRGHQTGNTIYF
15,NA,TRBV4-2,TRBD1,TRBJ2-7,TGTGCCAGCAGCCAAGTCTGGGACAGGGTCAACGAGCAGTACTTC,CASSQVWDRVNEQYF
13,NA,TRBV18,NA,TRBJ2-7,TGTGCCAGCTCACCCACAGGGTCTGGCGAGCAGTACTTC,CASSPTGSGEQYF
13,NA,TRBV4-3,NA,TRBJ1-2,TGCGCCAGCAGCCAAGACCGGGACTATGGCTACACCTTC,CASSQDRDYGYTF
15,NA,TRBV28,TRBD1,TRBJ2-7,TGTGCCAGCAGCACCATAGGGACAGGGGTATACGAGCAGTACTTC,CASSTIGTGVYEQYF
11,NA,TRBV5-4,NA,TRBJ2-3,TGTGCCAGCAGCTTCATAGATACGCAGTATTTT,CASSFIDTQYF
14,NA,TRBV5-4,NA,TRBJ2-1,TGTGCCAGCAGCGACCAACGGAGGGGGTATGAGCAGTTCTTC,CASSDQRRGYEQFF
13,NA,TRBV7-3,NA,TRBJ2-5,TGTGCCAGCAGCTTAAGTGATTTCGAGACCCAGTACTTC,CASSLSDFETQYF
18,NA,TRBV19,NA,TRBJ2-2,TGTGCCAGTAGTATACCACCAGTGCGCGGACAGACCCCCGGGGAGCTGTTTTTT,CASSIPPVRGQTPGELFF
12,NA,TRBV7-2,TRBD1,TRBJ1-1,TGTGCCAGCAGCGGAAACAGGGGTGAAGCTTTCTTT,CASSGNRGEAFF
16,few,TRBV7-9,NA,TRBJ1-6,TGTGCCAGCAGCTTATCGTATGCAGGTGTGGATTCACCCCTCCACTTT,CASSLSYAGVDSPLHF
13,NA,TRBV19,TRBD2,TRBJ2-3,TGTGCCAGTATGATTACAGCGGGAGGTACGCAGTATTTT,CASMITAGGTQYF
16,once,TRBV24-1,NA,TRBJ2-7,TGTGCCACCAGTGATCGGGGCGGAACTAGGCTTGCCGAGCAGTACTTC,CATSDRGGTRLAEQYF
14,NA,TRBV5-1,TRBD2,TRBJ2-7,TGCGCCAGCAGCCAGGGGACTAGCGATGGCGAGCAGTACTTC,CASSQGTSDGEQYF
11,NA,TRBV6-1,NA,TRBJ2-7,TGTGCCAGCAGGGAAGACTACGAGCAGTACTTC,CASREDYEQYF
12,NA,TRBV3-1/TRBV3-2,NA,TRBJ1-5,TGTGCCAGCAGCCAAGGGGGAGGGCCCCAGCATTTT,CASSQGGGPQHF
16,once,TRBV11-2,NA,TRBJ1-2,TGTGCCAGCAGCTTAGAAGGGCAGGGGTGGAACTATGGCTACACCTTC,CASSLEGQGWNYGYTF
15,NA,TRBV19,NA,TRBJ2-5,TGTGCCAGTAGTATGGGCCGGGCTGTCCAAGAGACCCAGTACTTC,CASSMGRAVQETQYF
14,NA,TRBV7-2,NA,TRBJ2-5,TGTGCCAGCAGCCGCCCGGGACTGAAAGAGACCCAGTACTTC,CASSRPGLKETQYF
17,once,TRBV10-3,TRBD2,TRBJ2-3,TGTGCCATCAGTGAGTCAACTAGCGGGACTCTCACAGATACGCAGTATTTT,CAISESTSGTLTDTQYF
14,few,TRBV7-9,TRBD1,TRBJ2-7,TGTGCCAGCAGCTCGGACAGGGATTCCTACGAGCAGTACTTC,CASSSDRDSYEQYF
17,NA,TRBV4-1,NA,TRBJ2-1,TGCGCCAGCAGCCAACCCGGAGGTCGGAACCCCTACAATGAGCAGTTCTTC,CASSQPGGRNPYNEQFF
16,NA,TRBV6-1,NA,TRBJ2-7,TGTGCCAGCAGTGAAAGGGGCCTGGACGGGTACTACGAGCAGTACTTC,CASSERGLDGYYEQYF
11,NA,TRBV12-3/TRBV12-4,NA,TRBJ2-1,TGTGCCAGCAGTGTCGGGGACTCTCAGTTCTTC,CASSVGDSQFF
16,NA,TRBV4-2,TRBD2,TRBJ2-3,TGTGCCAGCAGCCACCTGGGGGGTACTAGCGGAGATACGCAGTATTTT,CASSHLGGTSGDTQYF